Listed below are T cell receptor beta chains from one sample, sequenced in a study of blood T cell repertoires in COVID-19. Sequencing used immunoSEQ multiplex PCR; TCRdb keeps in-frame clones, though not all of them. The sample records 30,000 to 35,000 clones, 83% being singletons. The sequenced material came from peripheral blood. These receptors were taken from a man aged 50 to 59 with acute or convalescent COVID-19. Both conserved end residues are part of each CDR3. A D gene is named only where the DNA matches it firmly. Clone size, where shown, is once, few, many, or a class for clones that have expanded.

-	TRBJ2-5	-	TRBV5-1	TGCGCCAGCAGCCCCGGGACTCAAGAGACCCAGTACTTC	CASSPGTQETQYF
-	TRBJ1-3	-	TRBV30	TGTGCCTGGAGTGTCGAGGTGGGAAACACCATATATTTT	CAWSVEVGNTIYF
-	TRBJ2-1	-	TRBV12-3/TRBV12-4	TGTGCCAGCAGTTTAGGGGCGGGGAATGAGCAGTTCTTC	CASSLGAGNEQFF
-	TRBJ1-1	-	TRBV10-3	TGTGCCATCAGTGAGTCGCCGGGTGTTAGGACTGAAGCTTTCTTT	CAISESPGVRTEAFF
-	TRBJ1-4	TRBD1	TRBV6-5	TGTGCCAGCAGGCGTCGGGACAGGGGAGAAAAACTGTTTTTT	CASRRRDRGEKLFF
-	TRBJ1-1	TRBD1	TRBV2	TGTGCCAGCAGTCCGGGGACAGGCATCACTGAAGCTTTCTTT	CASSPGTGITEAFF
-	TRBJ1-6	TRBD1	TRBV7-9	TGTGCCAGCAGGGCGGGACAGGGGTTAGGTTCACCCCTCCACTTT	CASRAGQGLGSPLHF
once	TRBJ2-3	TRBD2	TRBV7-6	TGTGCCAGCAGCCCTCTCGGGGGACGGGGGGGCCTAGATACGCAGTATTTT	CASSPLGGRGGLDTQYF
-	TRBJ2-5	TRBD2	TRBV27	TGTGCCAGCAGTCCGCGGCGTTTAGCGGGAGGTATGGAGACCCAGTACTTC	CASSPRRLAGGMETQYF
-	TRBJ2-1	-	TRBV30	TGTGCCTGGAATCCAGGGCCCTACAATGAGCAGTTCTTC	CAWNPGPYNEQFF
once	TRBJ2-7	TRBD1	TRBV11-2	TGTGCCAGCAGCATATCAGGGGGCCCCTCCTACGAGCAGTACTTC	CASSISGGPSYEQYF
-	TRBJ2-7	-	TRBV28	TGTGCCAGCAGTTCCAACGGACAATACGAGCAGTACTTC	CASSSNGQYEQYF
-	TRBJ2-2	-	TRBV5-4	TGTGCCAGCAGCTTGGACAGGGACACCGGGGAGCTGTTTTTT	CASSLDRDTGELFF
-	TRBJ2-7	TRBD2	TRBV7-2	TGTGCCAGCAGCTTAACGACTAGCGGAGCCTACGAGCAGTACTTC	CASSLTTSGAYEQYF
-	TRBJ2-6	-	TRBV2	TGTGCCAGCGCGCCTGCTGGGGCCAACGTCCTGACTTTC	CASAPAGANVLTF
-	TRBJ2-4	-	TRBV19	TGTGCCAGTAGTATACAGGGAACCAAAAACATTCAGTACTTC	CASSIQGTKNIQYF
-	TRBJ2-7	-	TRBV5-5	TGTGCCAGCAGCTTGTTAGCGGCTAGCTCCTACGAGCAGTACTTC	CASSLLAASSYEQYF
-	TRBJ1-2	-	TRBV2	TGTGCCAGCACCCAGAACAACTATGGCTACACCTTC	CASTQNNYGYTF
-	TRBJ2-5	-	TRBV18	TGTGCCAGCTCAGTTATTCTTCAAGAGACCCAGTACTTC	CASSVILQETQYF
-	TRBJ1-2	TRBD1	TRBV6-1	TGTGCCAGCAGTGGAAGGACAGGGGGTGGACTAAGTGGCTACACCTTC	CASSGRTGGGLSGYTF
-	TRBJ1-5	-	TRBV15	TGTGCCACCAGCAGAGATAGCCAGCCCCAGCATTTT	CATSRDSQPQHF
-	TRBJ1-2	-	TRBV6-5	TGTGCCAGCAGCCCGCAGAACTATGGCTACACCTTC	CASSPQNYGYTF
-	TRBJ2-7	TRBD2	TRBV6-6	TGTGCCAGCACCCTGACTAGCGGGAGCCACGAGCAGTACTTC	CASTLTSGSHEQYF
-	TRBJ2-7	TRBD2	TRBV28	TGTGCCAGCAGCCTACTAGCGGGAGGGCCCAACGAGCAGTACTTC	CASSLLAGGPNEQYF
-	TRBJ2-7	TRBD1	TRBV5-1	TGCGCCAGCGAGAGAGGACAGGGCACCTACGAGCAGTACTTC	CASERGQGTYEQYF
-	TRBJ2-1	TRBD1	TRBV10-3	TGTGCCATCAGTGAGGGCTCGAACAGGGGGTTCAATGAGCAGTTCTTC	CAISEGSNRGFNEQFF
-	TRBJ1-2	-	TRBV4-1	TGCGCCAGCAGCCAAGAAGGCTGGAGGGGTGACTATGGCTACACCTTC	CASSQEGWRGDYGYTF
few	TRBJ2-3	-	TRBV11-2	TGTGCCAGCAGCTTAGCAGGCAGATCTAGCACAGATACGCAGTATTTT	CASSLAGRSSTDTQYF
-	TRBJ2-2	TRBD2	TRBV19	TGTGCCAGTAGTTCCTTAGGACTAGCGGGGGGGACGAACACCGGGGAGCTGTTTTTT	CASSSLGLAGGTNTGELFF
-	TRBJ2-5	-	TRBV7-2	TGTGCCAGCAGCTTTTCGAGGAGAGAGACCCAGTACTTC	CASSFSRRETQYF
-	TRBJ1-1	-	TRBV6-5	TGTGCCAGCAGTTACCCCCCCAAAGCTTTCTTT	CASSYPPKAFF